This entry lists 20 T cell receptor beta chains sequenced from one sample in a study of cytomegalovirus exposure and HLA in healthy donors. It was with 60 Vbeta and 13 Jbeta primers that the PCR ran. Using immunoSEQ multiplex PCR, the repertoire was profiled, and TCRdb retains in-frame clones only, with some absent. The sample holds some 45,000 clones, approximately 67% seen once. Sequencing was performed on PBMCs. The receptors here all came from a man aged 25-40 years in good health and CMV-seronegative.

This chain links TRBV5-1 with TRBJ1-4; weak D call: TRBD1 (5 bases). CDR3 length: 15 amino acids. Trimming left V 0 bases short and J 8 bases short, with 14 bases between. CDR1 and CDR2 (germline): SGHRS, YFSETQ. CDR3 residues: CASSLVGGLSEKLFF. Written as DNA, the CDR3 is TGCGCCAGCAGCTTGGTGGGGGGGTTGTCCGAAAAACTGTTTTTT.

This clone has a handful of counts. The chain links TRBV6-5 to TRBJ2-3; D might be TRBD1 (6 bases). From germline, CDR1 is MNHEY and CDR2 SVGAGI. Deletions cut 6 bases from V and 4 bases from J, with 8 bases between. This CDR3 spans 12 amino acids. CDR3 sequence (DNA): TGTGCCAGCAGACAGGGCCCAGATACGCAGTATTTT. It yields the protein CASRQGPDTQYF.

The chain employs TRBV14 and TRBJ2-1, with D possibly matching TRBD2 (6 bases). Germline CDR1 SGHDN, CDR2 FVKESK. The CDR3 is 15 residues long. The germline V and J ends were trimmed by 8 bases and 0 bases, with 14 bases remaining between them. CDR3 coding DNA: TGTGCCAGCTCTAGCGCCGTGAGCTCCTACAATGAGCAGTTCTTC. Translation gives CASSSAVSSYNEQFF.

Only one count was recorded for this clone. This sequence joins TRBV7-8 and TRBJ2-3; possibly TRBD2 for D (6 bases). The length of the CDR3 is 14 residues. The germline V and J ends were trimmed by 10 bases and 6 bases, with 20 bases remaining between them. Germline values: CDR1 SGHVS, CDR2 FQNEAQ. CDR3 DNA: TGTGCCATCCAGCTAGGCGGGACTCCGGATACGCAGTATTTT. It codes for CAIQLGGTPDTQYF.

The V and J genes are TRBV11-2 and TRBJ2-4; perhaps TRBD2 as D (6 bases). Trimming removed 0 bases from V and 9 bases from J, with 6 bases in between. Germline V gives CDR1 SGHAT, CDR2 FQNNGV. The CDR3 loop spans 12 amino acids. DNA for the CDR3: TGTGCCAGCAGCTTAGAGGAGGGCATTCAGTACTTC. It specifies CASSLEEGIQYF.

V is TRBV7-6 and J is TRBJ1-6, with 7 bases matching TRBD1. Germline CDR1 reads SGHVS; CDR2 reads FNYEAQ. This CDR3 has 16 residues. V lost 4 bases and J lost 7; bases outside the gene matches: 10. This CDR3 reads CASSSRGGTANSPLHF. CDR3 sequence (DNA): TGTGCCAGCAGCTCGAGGGGTGGGACAGCCAATTCACCCCTCCACTTT.

The chain is built from TRBV7-9 and TRBJ2-5; the match to TRBD1 covers 8 bases. From germline, CDR1 is SEHNR and CDR2 FQNEAQ (reference sequence). The ends lost 5 bases at V and 5 bases at J; junction bases unmatched: 10. The CDR3 runs 15 residues. This chain's CDR3 is CASSRRRGRWETQYF. As DNA, the CDR3 is TGTGCCAGCAGCCGACGCAGGGGGCGCTGGGAGACCCAGTACTTC.

Only a few counts were recorded for this clone. The chain couples TRBV5-1 to TRBJ1-6; possibly TRBD1 for D (5 bases). Germline V gene lookup returns CDR1 SGHRS and CDR2 YFSETQ. The CDR3 consists of 14 residues. V was cut by 7 bases and J by 8 bases, with 16 bases left in between. The CDR3 nucleotides are TGCGCCAGCGGAATTGGGGGGAGTGATTCACCCCTCCACTTT. It codes for CASGIGGSDSPLHF.

This chain connects TRBV6-6 to TRBJ2-7; a weak D match, TRBD1 (6 bases). Germline CDR1 MNHNY, CDR2 SVGAGI (reference sequence). V lost 0 bases to trimming and J lost 6 bases, with 15 bases between them. CDR3 size: 15 residues. CDR3 residues: CASSYSGTFSGEQYF. DNA of the CDR3: TGTGCCAGCAGTTACTCGGGGACATTCAGCGGCGAGCAGTACTTC.

This clone turned up a few times. V gene TRBV4-1 combines with J gene TRBJ2-1; D not certain. There are 14 residues in the CDR3. V was shortened by 0 bases and J by 9 bases, with 12 bases between the two germline ends. CDR1 MGHRA and CDR2 YSYEKL come from the germline V gene. The CDR3 reads CASSQDAAHPEQFF. CDR3 bases: TGCGCCAGCAGCCAAGATGCGGCCCACCCTGAGCAGTTCTTC.

The chain combines TRBV30 with TRBJ2-3, with 9 nucleotides matching TRBD2. V was clipped by 0 bases and J by 2 bases; unmatched bases: 3. CDR3 length: 15 amino acids. Germline-derived CDR1 and CDR2 are GTSNPN and SVGIG (reference sequence). The CDR3 here is CAWSVLAGYTDTQYF. DNA for the CDR3: TGTGCCTGGAGTGTACTAGCGGGCTACACAGATACGCAGTATTTT.

The chain has TRBV5-4 and TRBJ2-2; D remains ambiguous. V was cut by 1 base and J by 4 bases, with 11 bases left in between. The CDR3 runs 15 residues. The V gene's germline CDR1 is SGHNT and CDR2 YYREEE (reference sequence). The DNA of the CDR3 is TGTGCCAGCAGCTTGAGTGGAGTTTTCACCGGGGAGCTGTTTTTT. This translates into CASSLSGVFTGELFF.

This rearrangement joins TRBV7-2 to TRBJ2-7, with D possibly matching TRBD2 (6 bases). V was trimmed by 1 base and J by 0 bases, leaving 7 bases between them. The length of the CDR3 is 14 residues. The V gene's germline CDR1 is SGHTA and CDR2 FQGNSA. CDR3 DNA sequence: TGTGCCAGCAGCTTAGTGCGGGGCTCCTACGAGCAGTACTTC. Protein product: CASSLVRGSYEQYF.

This rearrangement joins TRBV2 to TRBJ2-7, with D perhaps matching TRBD2 (6 bases). Trimming pared 5 bases from V and 2 bases from J, leaving 13 bases between. The CDR3 has 14 residues. Germline lookup yields CDR1 SNHLY and CDR2 FYNNEI. The DNA of the CDR3 is TGTGCCAGCAGTCCGCGGGACGGTCCCTACGAGCAGTACTTC. The encoded protein is CASSPRDGPYEQYF.

Details on this clone: Within the sample, other DNA sequences also encode this same CDR3. The chain combines TRBV27 with TRBJ1-5; perhaps TRBD1 as D (5 bases). The ends were cut back, 3 bases at V and 4 bases at J, with 10 bases in the middle. Germline CDR1 MNHEY, CDR2 SMNVEV (reference sequence). The CDR3 covers 14 residues. As DNA, the CDR3 is TGTGCCAGCAGTTTTACAGGATCTAATCAGCCCCAGCATTTT. Protein: CASSFTGSNQPQHF.

The chain carries TRBV5-1 and TRBJ2-4; 12 positions agree with TRBD2. V was pared by 0 bases and J by 7 bases, with 8 bases of the junction left unmatched. CDR1 is SGHRS, CDR2 YFSETQ, per germline. This CDR3 is built from 17 residues. For the CDR3, the DNA is TGCGCCAGCAGCTTGGGGTCTAGCGGGAGGGCGTGGAACATTCAGTACTTC. Protein sequence: CASSLGSSGRAWNIQYF.

The J gene is TRBJ1-1, the V gene TRBV7-9; possible D gene TRBD1, 6 bases. The V gene's germline CDR1 is SEHNR and CDR2 FQNEAQ (reference sequence). CDR3 length: 16 residues. Trimming pared 2 bases from V and 8 bases from J, leaving 21 bases between. The CDR3 here is CASSLLQGTSDREAFF. The CDR3 nucleotides read TGTGCCAGCAGCTTACTACAGGGCACGAGCGACCGCGAAGCTTTCTTT.

The chain has TRBV11-2 and TRBJ2-2; the D is unclear. The V gene's germline CDR1 is SGHAT and CDR2 FQNNGV. V was trimmed by 2 bases and J by 5 bases, leaving 9 bases between them. This CDR3 spans 14 amino acids. CDR3 in amino acids: CASSLSPVTGELFF. CDR3 DNA sequence: TGTGCCAGCAGCTTATCTCCGGTTACCGGGGAGCTGTTTTTT.

The chain uses TRBV18 and TRBJ2-2; 7 nucleotides agree with TRBD1. This CDR3 spans 16 amino acids. Germline V gene sequence: CDR1 KGHSH, CDR2 LQKENI. Trimming took 3 bases from V and 2 from J; bases not matched to a gene: 6. For the CDR3, the DNA is TGTGCCAGCTCACCGATAGGGACAGTCAACACCGGGGAGCTGTTTTTT. This codes for CASSPIGTVNTGELFF.

This rearrangement joins TRBV18 to TRBJ1-5; 7 bases are shared with TRBD1. The J segment lost 6 bases and the V segment lost 3 bases, leaving 8 bases of the junction unmatched. The CDR3 runs to 15 residues. Germline CDR1 and CDR2: KGHSH and LQKENI. CDR3: CASSPPGQSVQPQHF. In nucleotides, the CDR3 is TGTGCCAGCTCACCGCCGGGACAGTCTGTTCAGCCCCAGCATTTT.